This T cell receptor (beta chain) was obtained from a study of T cells in Graves' hyperthyroidism and ophthalmopathy. Study-level background: Initial diagnosis, before any treatment, was when peripheral blood was collected.

General study findings and limits: From stable hyperthyroidism, ophthalmopathy was separated by a 13 V-J model.

Amplified TCR beta CDR3 regions derived from RNA transcripts. With the HTBI primer set, the TCR CDR3 went through a first round of RT-PCR. TCRdb analysed the multiplex PCR reads with MiXCR anew, one entry per CDR3 protein. In the table there are approximately 350,000 distinct CDR3 sequences, 15% of which are singletons. Germline V gives CDR1 DFQATT, CDR2 SNEGSKA (reference sequence). Trimming took off 6 bases at V and 5 bases at J, with 16 bases between the two ends. The CDR3 length is 13 residues. Many counts were recorded for this clonotype. Its specificity is not known. Patients with ophthalmopathy all had a Clinical Activity Score of at least 3, a NOSPECS grade of at least 4 and duration under 3 months. Uncontrolled infection, other autoimmune disease, pregnancy or lactation led to exclusion.

This TCR derives from a woman aged 60-70 years with Graves' ophthalmopathy. This chain connects TRBV20-1 to TRBJ1-1, with no clear D. Specimen: blood. For the CDR3, the DNA is TGCAGTGCCTTACGACCGGGAGGGACTGAAGCTTTCTTT. This translates into CSALRPGGTEAFF.